One and the same sample provided the 25 T cell receptor beta chains below, sequenced in a study of blood T cell repertoires in COVID-19. Sequencing was performed with immunoSEQ multiplex PCR; in TCRdb, only in-frame clones are kept and a portion is missing. The table has roughly 280,000 clones, roughly 87% seen once. The specimen was peripheral blood. The source of these receptors is a woman aged 45-60 years who had recovered from COVID-19.

The CDR3 sequence: CASSPTGAPNSPLHF. In nucleotides, the CDR3 is TGTGCCAGTAGCCCCACAGGGGCCCCTAATTCACCCCTCCACTTT. The chain couples TRBV19 to TRBJ1-6; 7 nucleotides line up with TRBD1. The V and J ends lost 6 bases and 6 bases, in that order; junction bases with no gene match: 8. The CDR3 length is 15 residues. Germline CDR1 is LNHDA and CDR2 is SQIVND (reference sequence). Drawing the rest from reference TRBV19 and TRBJ1-6, the complete variable domain is DGGITQSPKYLFRKEGQNVTLSCEQNLNHDAMYWYRQDPGQGLRLIYYSQIVNDFQKGDIAEGYSVSREKKESFPLTVTSAQKNPTAFYLCASSPTGAPNSPLHFGNGTRLTVT.

This clone was seen once. The chain employs TRBV5-4 and TRBJ1-4; TRBD1 might be the D (6 bases). The ends were cut back, 4 bases at V and 8 bases at J, with 18 bases in the middle. Germline CDR1 SGHNT, CDR2 YYREEE (reference sequence). This CDR3 region has 15 residues. The CDR3 sequence is CASSPARDGGEKLFF. CDR3 sequence (DNA): TGTGCCAGCAGCCCGGCCCGAGATGGGGGCGAAAAACTGTTTTTT. Filled out from reference TRBV5-4 and TRBJ1-4, the complete variable domain reads ETGVTQSPTHLIKTRGQQVTLRCSSQSGHNTVSWYQQALGQGPQFIFQYYREEENGRGNFPPRFSGLQFPNYSSELNVNALELDDSALYLCASSPARDGGEKLFFGSGTQLSVL.

This clone was counted a few times. This sequence joins TRBV5-1 and TRBJ1-4; D remains ambiguous. The germline V and J ends were trimmed by 4 bases and 4 bases, with 14 bases remaining between them. Germline-derived CDR1 and CDR2 are SGHRS and YFSETQ. The CDR3 consists of 15 residues. The CDR3 DNA is TGCGCCAGCAGCGTGGGTGGCGGATTTAATGAAAAACTGTTTTTT. Translation: CASSVGGGFNEKLFF.

Many counts were recorded for this clone. This sequence joins TRBV4-1 and TRBJ1-5; TRBD1 might be the D (6 bases). CDR1 and CDR2 from the germline V gene are MGHRA and YSYEKL. This CDR3 is built from 16 residues. V was pared by 0 bases and J by 7 bases, with 16 bases between. The CDR3 spells CASSQEGRGGRQPQHF. For the CDR3, the DNA is TGCGCCAGCAGCCAAGAGGGGAGGGGGGGAAGACAGCCCCAGCATTTT.

The CDR3 protein is CASSAGQGAYNEQFF. The CDR3 DNA reads as TGCGCCAGCAGCGCAGGACAGGGGGCCTACAATGAGCAGTTCTTC. The rearrangement joins TRBV5-1 to TRBJ2-1, with 10 bases fitting TRBD1. J was trimmed by 2 bases and V by 4 bases; bases with no gene match: 3. The CDR3 runs 15 residues. Germline V gene lookup returns CDR1 SGHRS and CDR2 YFSETQ.

The chain is built from TRBV6-1 and TRBJ2-7; 10 positions match TRBD1. The germline gives CDR1 MNHNS, CDR2 SASEGT. The J segment lost 3 bases and the V segment lost 0 bases, leaving 2 bases of the junction unmatched. This CDR3 is 15 amino acids long. CDR3 protein: CASSEAGTGDYEQYF. The CDR3 DNA reads as TGTGCCAGCAGTGAAGCGGGGACAGGGGACTACGAGCAGTACTTC.

The CDR3 coding sequence is TGCGCCAGCAGGGGACAGGGTGGGGAGACCCAGTACTTC. It translates to CASRGQGGETQYF. The V gene is TRBV10-2, the J gene TRBJ2-5; 9 bases align to TRBD1. V lost 6 bases to trimming and J lost 5 bases; unmatched junction nucleotides: 4. The CDR3 spans 13 residues. The germline CDR1 and CDR2 sequences are WSHSY and SAAADI.

This clone was observed a single time. This chain uses TRBV28 with TRBJ1-2, with 9 bases lining up with TRBD1. The germline CDR1 and CDR2 sequences are MDHEN and SYDVKM. J gave up 8 bases and V 6 bases, and 7 bases lay outside the gene matches. The CDR3 sequence is 13 residues long. CDR3 sequence: CASSLQGARGYTF. CDR3 coding DNA: TGTGCCAGCAGCTTACAGGGGGCGCGGGGCTACACCTTC.

The rearrangement uses TRBV9 and TRBJ1-2; no firm D call. Germline V lookup: CDR1 SGDLS, CDR2 YYNGEE. There are 13 residues in the CDR3. V was cut by 4 bases and J by 2 bases, with 9 bases left in between. CDR3 region: CASSRGINYGYTF. CDR3 sequence (DNA): TGTGCCAGCAGCCGAGGGATAAACTATGGCTACACCTTC.

The chain couples TRBV4-1 to TRBJ2-4, with a tentative D call TRBD1 (6 bases). Germline CDR1 MGHRA, CDR2 YSYEKL. The CDR3 covers 14 residues. Trimming shortened V by 8 bases and J by 0 bases, and 11 bases separated the two germline ends. The DNA of the CDR3 is TGCGCCAGCCAGGACAGCCAAGCCAAAAACATTCAGTACTTC. Translating it yields CASQDSQAKNIQYF.

The chain joins TRBV9 to TRBJ2-1; D unclear. CDR1 is SGDLS and CDR2 is YYNGEE in the germline V gene. V lost 2 bases and J 10 bases, leaving 16 bases between the germline ends. The CDR3 is 14 residues long. CDR3 loop: CASSVDSRFGEQFF. The CDR3, as DNA: TGTGCCAGCAGCGTCGATTCTAGGTTTGGGGAGCAGTTCTTC.

On this clone: At the DNA level, this CDR3 is encoded by other sequences in the same sample as well. This sequence joins TRBV28 and TRBJ1-5; no firm D call. Germline V gene data show CDR1 as MDHEN and CDR2 as SYDVKM. V lost 5 bases and J 4 bases, leaving 6 bases between the germline ends. This CDR3 comprises 12 residues. CDR3 protein: CASSPPNQPQHF. The CDR3 coding sequence is TGTGCCAGCAGTCCCCCTAATCAGCCCCAGCATTTT.

The V call is TRBV6-5, the J call TRBJ1-1; D is ambiguous. The CDR3 contains 13 residues. V lost 7 bases and J 0 bases, leaving 9 bases between the germline ends. CDR1 and CDR2 from the germline V gene are MNHEY and SVGAGI. CDR3: CASTRLMNTEAFF. The CDR3 nucleotides read TGTGCCAGCACCCGACTCATGAACACTGAAGCTTTCTTT.

The table lists this clone with a few counts. The chain couples TRBV19 to TRBJ1-1, with 12 nucleotides matching TRBD1. Germline V gene data show CDR1 as LNHDA and CDR2 as SQIVND (reference sequence). V shed 4 bases, J shed 9 bases, and the junction held 3 bases outside the gene matches. This CDR3 region has 13 residues. CDR3 amino acids: CASSNRDRGQAFF. CDR3 DNA: TGTGCCAGTAGTAACCGGGACAGGGGGCAAGCTTTCTTT.

The chain couples TRBV27 to TRBJ2-3; D call uncertain. Trimming cost V 4 bases and J 2 bases, with 7 bases left between them. The CDR3 consists of 13 residues. Germline V CDR1 and CDR2: MNHEY, SMNVEV (reference sequence). CDR3: CASSSTLTDTQYF. CDR3 DNA sequence: TGTGCCAGCAGTTCTACCCTCACAGATACGCAGTATTTT.

The chain joins TRBV7-6 to TRBJ2-7; 7 nucleotides line up with TRBD1. CDR3 size: 14 residues. V dropped 1 base and J dropped 4; count of bases not matched to a gene: 4. CDR1 and CDR2 from the germline V gene are SGHVS and FNYEAQ. The CDR3 region is CASSLEGGIYEQYF. The CDR3 DNA is TGTGCCAGCAGCTTAGAAGGGGGCATTTACGAGCAGTACTTC.

In DNA, the CDR3 is TGTGCCAGCAGCTTAGATGTACTAGCGGGGGGGCCAGGCACAGATACGCAGTATTTT. This codes for CASSLDVLAGGPGTDTQYF. The rearrangement joins TRBV11-2 to TRBJ2-3, with 13 bases aligning to TRBD2. The CDR3 extends over 19 amino acids. The trim removed 0 bases at V and 1 base at J, leaving 7 bases unmatched. Germline V gene lookup returns CDR1 SGHAT and CDR2 FQNNGV.

This chain joins TRBV4-1 and TRBJ2-1; TRBD2 matches at 11 bases. J gave up 3 bases and V 0 bases, and 7 bases lay outside the gene matches. This CDR3 has 18 residues. Germline CDR1 MGHRA, CDR2 YSYEKL. The chain's CDR3 is CASSQDPLAGGGYNEQFF. The CDR3 region has the DNA TGCGCCAGCAGCCAAGATCCTCTAGCGGGAGGAGGCTACAATGAGCAGTTCTTC.

J is TRBJ1-1 and V is TRBV19; tentatively, D is TRBD1 (6 bases). The CDR3 length is 17 residues. Germline CDR1 and CDR2: LNHDA and SQIVND (reference sequence). V was pared by 3 bases and J by 1 base, with 18 bases between. The CDR3 region has the DNA TGTGCCAGTAGTATTTTGGGGGCTGCTTTCGGGAACACTGAAGCTTTCTTT. This translates into CASSILGAAFGNTEAFF.

The CDR3, as DNA: TGTGCCAGCAGCGTAGACGGGGACAGAGATCAGCCCCAGCATTTT. Translating gives CASSVDGDRDQPQHF. V gene TRBV9 combines with J gene TRBJ1-5, with 7 bases identical to TRBD1. This CDR3 is 15 amino acids long. J gave up 5 bases and V 0 bases, and 5 bases lay outside the gene matches. Germline CDR1 reads SGDLS; CDR2 reads YYNGEE.

The rearrangement joins TRBV5-6 to TRBJ2-3, with 13 positions matching TRBD2. V was pared by 5 bases and J by 5 bases, with 11 bases of the junction left unmatched. Germline V lookup: CDR1 SGHDT, CDR2 YYEEEE. The CDR3 loop spans 17 amino acids. The CDR3, as DNA: TGTGCCAGCAGTCCACCCGGACTAGCGGGAGCGAGAGATACGCAGTATTTT. Translation gives CASSPPGLAGARDTQYF.

The rearrangement uses TRBV30 and TRBJ1-6; unclear D gene. Germline V lookup: CDR1 GTSNPN, CDR2 SVGIG (reference sequence). With 0 bases removed from V and 8 bases from J, the gap between germline ends came to 8 bases. There are 13 residues in the CDR3. The CDR3 sequence: CAWSVKRDSPLHF. CDR3 in DNA: TGTGCCTGGAGTGTAAAGAGGGATTCACCCCTCCACTTT.

This sequence joins TRBV6-6 and TRBJ1-6, with D perhaps TRBD1 (5 bases). Trimming took off 6 bases at V and 13 bases at J, with 16 bases between the two ends. The germline CDR1 and CDR2 sequences are MNHNY and SVGAGI (reference sequence). The CDR3 totals 13 residues. The CDR3 reads CASRQNQGRPLHF. The CDR3 DNA is TGTGCCAGCAGGCAAAACCAGGGTCGCCCCCTCCACTTT.

The chain couples TRBV7-2 to TRBJ1-1; 7 nucleotides align to TRBD1. This CDR3 is built from 14 residues. V was pared by 1 base and J by 11 bases, with 10 bases of the junction left unmatched. Germline assignment: CDR1 SGHTA and CDR2 FQGNSA. CDR3 DNA: TGTGCCAGCAGCTTAGGGTCGACAGGGCGAGTCGCTTTCTTT. It specifies CASSLGSTGRVAFF.

V usage is TRBV30 and J usage is TRBJ2-1; D may be TRBD2 (6 bases). The CDR3 has 16 residues. Germline CDR1 is GTSNPN and CDR2 is SVGIG (reference sequence). Trimming pared 0 bases from V and 6 bases from J, leaving 18 bases between. The CDR3, as DNA: TGTGCCTGGAGTGTCGATAGGACTACGCCAATCAATGAGCAGTTCTTC. It specifies CAWSVDRTTPINEQFF. The full variable domain, completed using reference TRBV30 and TRBJ2-1, is SQTIHQWPATLVQPVGSPLSLECTVEGTSNPNLYWYRQAAGRGLQLLFYSVGIGQISSEVPQNLSASRPQDRQFILSSKKLLLSDSGFYLCAWSVDRTTPINEQFFGPGTRLTVL.